This T cell receptor (beta chain) was profiled in a study of T cell responses to AZD1222 COVID-19 vaccine. Only in-frame clones appear in the TCRdb table, and some are missing; sequencing was by immunoSEQ multiplex PCR. The sample has fewer than 150,000 clones, 70% to 90% seen once. Looked up from germline, CDR1 is MDHEN and CDR2 is SYDVKM. V gave up 0 bases and J gave up 5 bases; unmatched junction bases: 2. The CDR3 length is 15 residues. The sequencing used peripheral blood, collected 28 days after the second AZD1222 dose. This rearrangement joins TRBV28 to TRBJ2-5; 11 bases map to TRBD1. The sequence came from an adult who received the AZD1222 COVID-19 vaccine. The CDR3 DNA follows: TGTGCCAGCAGTTTATGGGGACAGGGGGGGGAGACCCAGTACTTC. It yields the protein CASSLWGQGGETQYF.